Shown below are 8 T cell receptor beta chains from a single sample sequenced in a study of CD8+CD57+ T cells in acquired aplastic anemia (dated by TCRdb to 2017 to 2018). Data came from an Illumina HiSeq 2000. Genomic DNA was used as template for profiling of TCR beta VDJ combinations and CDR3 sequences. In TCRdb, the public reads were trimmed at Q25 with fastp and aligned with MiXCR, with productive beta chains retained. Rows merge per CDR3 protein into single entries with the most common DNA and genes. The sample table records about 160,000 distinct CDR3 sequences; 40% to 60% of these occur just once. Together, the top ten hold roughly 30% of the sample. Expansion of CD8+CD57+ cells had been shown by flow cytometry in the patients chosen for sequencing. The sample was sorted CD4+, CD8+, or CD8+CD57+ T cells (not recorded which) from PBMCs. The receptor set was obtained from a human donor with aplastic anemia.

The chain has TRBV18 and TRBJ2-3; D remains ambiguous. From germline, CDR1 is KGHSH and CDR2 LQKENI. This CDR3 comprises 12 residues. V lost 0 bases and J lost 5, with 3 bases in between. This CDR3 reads CASSPPVDTQYF. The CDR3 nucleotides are TGTGCCAGCTCACCACCGGTAGATACGCAGTATTTT.

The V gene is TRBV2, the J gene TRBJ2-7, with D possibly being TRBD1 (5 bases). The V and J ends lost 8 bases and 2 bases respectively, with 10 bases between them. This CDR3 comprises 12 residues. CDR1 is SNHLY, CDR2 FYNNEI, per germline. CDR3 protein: CASLSRAYEQYF. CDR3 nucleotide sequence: TGTGCCAGCTTATCCAGGGCCTACGAGCAGTACTTC.

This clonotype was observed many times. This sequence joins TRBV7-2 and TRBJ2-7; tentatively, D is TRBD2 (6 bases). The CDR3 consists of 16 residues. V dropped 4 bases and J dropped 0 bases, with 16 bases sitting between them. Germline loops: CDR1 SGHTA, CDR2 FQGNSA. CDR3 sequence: CASSSYGLALSYEQYF. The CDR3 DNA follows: TGTGCCAGCAGCTCGTATGGGCTAGCGCTCTCCTACGAGCAGTACTTC. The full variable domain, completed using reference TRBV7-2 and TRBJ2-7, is GAGVSQSPSNKVTEKGKDVELRCDPISGHTALYWYRQSLGQGLEFLIYFQGNSAPDKSGLPSDRFSAERTGGSVSTLTIQRTQQEDSAVYLCASSSYGLALSYEQYFGPGTRLTVT.

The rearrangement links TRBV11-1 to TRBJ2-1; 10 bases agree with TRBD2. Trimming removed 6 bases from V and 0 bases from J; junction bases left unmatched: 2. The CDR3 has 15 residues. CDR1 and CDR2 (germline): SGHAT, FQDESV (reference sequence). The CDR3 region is CASRGLATSYNEQFF. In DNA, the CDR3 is TGTGCCAGCAGGGGACTAGCGACCTCCTACAATGAGCAGTTCTTC. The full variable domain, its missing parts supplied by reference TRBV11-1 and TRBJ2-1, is EAEVAQSPRYKITEKSQAVAFWCDPISGHATLYWYRQILGQGPELLVQFQDESVVDDSQLPKDRFSAERLKGVDSTLKIQPAELGDSAMYLCASRGLATSYNEQFFGPGTRLTVL.

The CDR3 DNA follows: TGCAGTGCTAGCGGGAGGGGGAGCACAGATACGCAGTATTTT. Translating it yields CSASGRGSTDTQYF. V and J are TRBV20-1 and TRBJ2-3, with TRBD2 identical over 8 bases. The CDR3 has 14 amino acids. V shed 3 bases and J 0 bases; nucleotides not matched to a gene: 2. The V gene's germline CDR1 is DFQATT and CDR2 SNEGSKA (reference sequence).

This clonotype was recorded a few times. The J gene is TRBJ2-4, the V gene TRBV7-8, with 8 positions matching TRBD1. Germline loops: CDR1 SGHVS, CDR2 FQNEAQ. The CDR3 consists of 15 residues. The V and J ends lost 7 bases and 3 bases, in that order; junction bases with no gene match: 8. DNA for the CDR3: TGTGCCAGCACCCCATTGGACAGGGACAAAAACATTCAGTACTTC. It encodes CASTPLDRDKNIQYF.

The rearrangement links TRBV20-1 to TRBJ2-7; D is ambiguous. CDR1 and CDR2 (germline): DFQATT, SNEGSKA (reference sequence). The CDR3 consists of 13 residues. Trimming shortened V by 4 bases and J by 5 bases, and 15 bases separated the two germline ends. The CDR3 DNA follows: TGCAGTGCTATCGGGCCTGGTCTCGACGAGCAGTACTTC. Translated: CSAIGPGLDEQYF.

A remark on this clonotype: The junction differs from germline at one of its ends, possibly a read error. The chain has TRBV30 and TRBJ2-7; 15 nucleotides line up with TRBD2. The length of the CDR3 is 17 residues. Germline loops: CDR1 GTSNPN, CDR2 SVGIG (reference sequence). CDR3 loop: CAWSSGLAGGPPYGQYF. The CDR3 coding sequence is TGTGCCTGGAGTTCGGGACTAGCGGGAGGCCCGCCTTACGGGCAGTACTTC.